Presented here are 11 T cell receptor beta chains from one specimen sequenced in a study of radiotherapy plus CTLA-4 blockade in lung cancer. Here immunoSEQ multiplex PCR was the method, and the copy in TCRdb shows in-frame clones only, minus some. The sample carries about 80,000 clones, about 79% recorded once. The sequencing here drew on peripheral blood, taken from a patient treated with radiotherapy plus ipilimumab. These receptor sequences come from a human donor with non-small cell lung cancer whose response to radiotherapy plus ipilimumab could not be evaluated. Some clones in this sample may be carry-over from other donors' samples.

This sequence joins TRBV6-1 and TRBJ1-2; D remains ambiguous. Germline loops: CDR1 MNHNS, CDR2 SASEGT. Trimming shortened V by 6 bases and J by 4 bases, and 15 bases separated the two germline ends. The CDR3 contains 14 residues. The CDR3, as DNA: TGTGCCAGCAGGTTGGAACAGAACTCCTATGGCTACACCTTC. It yields the protein CASRLEQNSYGYTF.

The chain uses TRBV15 and TRBJ1-2; tentative D call: TRBD1 (6 bases). V dropped 3 bases and J dropped 7 bases, with 21 bases sitting between them. The CDR3 is 16 residues long. Germline V gene data show CDR1 as LNHNV and CDR2 as YYDKDF (reference sequence). The CDR3 coding sequence is TGTGCCACCAGCAGTGGCCCCGGACAGATCTTTGGTGGCTACACCTTC. Amino acid sequence: CATSSGPGQIFGGYTF.

V gene TRBV6-6 combines with J gene TRBJ2-7, with TRBD2 matching 10 bases. Germline values: CDR1 MNHNY, CDR2 SVGAGI (reference sequence). The trim removed 6 bases at V and 0 bases at J, leaving 5 bases unmatched. The CDR3 is made up of 15 amino acids. CDR3 nucleotide sequence: TGTGCCAGCAGCAACCTAGCGGGGGCCTCCTACGAGCAGTACTTC. This codes for CASSNLAGASYEQYF.

A few counts support this clone. J is TRBJ1-1 and V is TRBV7-2, with D possibly being TRBD1 (6 bases). This CDR3 region has 14 residues. Germline values: CDR1 SGHTA, CDR2 FQGNSA. V was pared by 5 bases and J by 0 bases, with 10 bases between. The CDR3 DNA reads TGTGCCAGCAGCCCCCAGGGGATGAACACTGAAGCTTTCTTT. It translates to CASSPQGMNTEAFF.

The chain carries TRBV11-2 and TRBJ2-2; TRBD1 aligns across 7 bases. The CDR3 length is 14 residues. J was trimmed by 6 bases and V by 2 bases; bases with no gene match: 3. CDR1 is SGHAT and CDR2 is FQNNGV in the germline V gene. CDR3 residues: CASSLLQGPGELFF. In DNA form, the CDR3 reads TGTGCCAGCAGCTTACTACAGGGGCCCGGGGAGCTGTTTTTT.

The V call is TRBV5-1, the J call TRBJ1-1; 9 nucleotides align to TRBD1. The CDR3 consists of 15 residues. Trimming removed 4 bases from V and 7 bases from J; junction bases left unmatched: 11. Germline V gene data show CDR1 as SGHRS and CDR2 as YFSETQ. The DNA for the CDR3 is TGCGCCAGCAGCGTGAAACAGGGGGCGCAGAATGAAGCTTTCTTT. Residues: CASSVKQGAQNEAFF.

This chain links TRBV6-1 with TRBJ1-1, with D possibly TRBD1 on 6 matching bases. Germline V gives CDR1 MNHNS, CDR2 SASEGT. The CDR3 is made up of 16 amino acids. The V end lost 2 bases, the J end lost 4 bases, and 17 bases lay between the germline ends. The CDR3 coding sequence is TGTGCCAGCAGTGAATTCTCGGGGACAACGAGCACTGAAGCTTTCTTT. This translates into CASSEFSGTTSTEAFF.

The gene calls are TRBV19 and TRBJ1-1, with TRBD1 as a possible D gene (5 bases). This CDR3 has 14 residues. Germline V gene sequence: CDR1 LNHDA, CDR2 SQIVND (reference sequence). Trimming took off 5 bases at V and 4 bases at J, with 14 bases between the two ends. Here the CDR3 DNA reads TGTGCCAGTAGTTCCCCCGGCAGGGTCACTGAAGCTTTCTTT. It translates to CASSSPGRVTEAFF.

The V gene is TRBV7-9, the J gene TRBJ1-1, with D tentatively TRBD1 (5 bases). Germline CDR1 and CDR2: SEHNR and FQNEAQ (reference sequence). V lost 3 bases and J lost 5, with 16 bases in between. The CDR3 totals 15 residues. CDR3 sequence: CASSFRGDRWTEAFF. The CDR3 coding sequence is TGTGCCAGCAGCTTTAGGGGTGACCGATGGACTGAAGCTTTCTTT.

The chain joins TRBV12-5 to TRBJ2-2, with TRBD1 as a possible D gene (5 bases). The CDR3 sequence is 13 residues long. V lost 6 bases, J lost 7 bases, and 12 bases lay in between. Per the germline V gene, CDR1 is LGHNT and CDR2 is FRNRAP. The CDR3 is CASGAGRSGELFF. The CDR3 nucleotides read TGTGCTAGTGGGGCAGGGCGCAGCGGGGAGCTGTTTTTT.

The chain recombines TRBV5-1 with TRBJ1-2; tentatively, D is TRBD1 (5 bases). This CDR3 contains 14 residues. With 4 bases removed from V and 3 bases from J, the gap between germline ends came to 13 bases. The V gene's germline CDR1 is SGHRS and CDR2 YFSETQ. The CDR3 coding sequence is TGCGCCAGCAGCGTAGGTACAGGTTACTATGGCTACACCTTC. Translated: CASSVGTGYYGYTF.